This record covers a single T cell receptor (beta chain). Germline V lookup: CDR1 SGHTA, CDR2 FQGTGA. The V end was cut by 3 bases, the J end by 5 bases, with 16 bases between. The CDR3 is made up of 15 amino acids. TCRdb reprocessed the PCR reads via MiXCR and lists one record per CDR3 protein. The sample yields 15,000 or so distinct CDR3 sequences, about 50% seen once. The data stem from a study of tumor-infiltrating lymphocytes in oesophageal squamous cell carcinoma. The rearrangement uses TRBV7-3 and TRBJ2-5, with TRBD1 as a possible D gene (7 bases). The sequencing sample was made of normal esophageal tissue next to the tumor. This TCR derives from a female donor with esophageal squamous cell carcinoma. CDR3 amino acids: CASSFSGGLQETQYF. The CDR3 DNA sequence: TGTGCCAGCAGCTTTTCAGGGGGGTTGCAGGAGACCCAGTACTTC.